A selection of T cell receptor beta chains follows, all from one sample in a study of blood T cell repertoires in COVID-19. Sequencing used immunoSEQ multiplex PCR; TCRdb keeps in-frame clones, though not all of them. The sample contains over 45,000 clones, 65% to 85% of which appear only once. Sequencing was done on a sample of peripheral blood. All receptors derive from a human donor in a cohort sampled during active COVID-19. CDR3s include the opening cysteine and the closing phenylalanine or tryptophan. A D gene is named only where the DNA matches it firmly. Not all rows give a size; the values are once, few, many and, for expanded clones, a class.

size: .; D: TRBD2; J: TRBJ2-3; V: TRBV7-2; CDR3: CASSLLSGGLGDTQYF; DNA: TGTGCCAGCAGCTTACTTAGCGGGGGGTTAGGAGATACGCAGTATTTT
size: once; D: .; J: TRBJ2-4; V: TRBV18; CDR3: CASSPGGLTKNIQYF; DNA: TGTGCCAGCTCACCAGGAGGCTTGACCAAAAACATTCAGTACTTC
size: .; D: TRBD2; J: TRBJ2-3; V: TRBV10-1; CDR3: CASSELRGSTDTQYF; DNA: TGCGCCAGCAGTGAGTTGCGGGGGAGCACAGATACGCAGTATTTT
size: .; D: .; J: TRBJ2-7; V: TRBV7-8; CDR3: CASSLGGVNYEQYF; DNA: TGTGCCAGCAGCTTAGGGGGGGTGAACTACGAGCAGTACTTC
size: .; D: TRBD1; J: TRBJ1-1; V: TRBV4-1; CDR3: CASSQVFSTGGMNTEAFF; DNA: TGCGCCAGCAGCCAAGTTTTTTCGACAGGGGGGATGAACACTGAAGCTTTCTTT
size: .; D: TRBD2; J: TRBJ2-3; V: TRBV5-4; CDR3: CASSLRLAGGRVDTQYF; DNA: TGTGCCAGCAGCTTGCGCCTAGCGGGCGGTAGGGTAGATACGCAGTATTTT
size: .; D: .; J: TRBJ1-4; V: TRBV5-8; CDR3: CASSLEGTNEKLFF; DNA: TGTGCCAGCAGCTTGGAGGGGACTAATGAAAAACTGTTTTTT
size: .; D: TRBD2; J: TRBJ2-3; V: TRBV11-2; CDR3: CASSAGTSGEPTDTQYF; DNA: TGTGCCAGCAGCGCCGGGACCAGCGGGGAGCCCACAGATACGCAGTATTTT
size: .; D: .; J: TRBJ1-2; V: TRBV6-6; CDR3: CASSPDSYGYTF; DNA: TGTGCCAGCAGTCCCGACAGCTATGGCTACACCTTC
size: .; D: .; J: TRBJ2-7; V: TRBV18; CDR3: CASSPGDSGAYEQYF; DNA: TGTGCCAGCTCACCAGGTGATAGCGGCGCCTACGAGCAGTACTTC
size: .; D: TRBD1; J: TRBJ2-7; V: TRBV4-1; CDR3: CASSQGGRTGGFQLYF; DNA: TGCGCCAGCAGCCAGGGGGGGCGGACAGGGGGTTTCCAGCTGTACTTC
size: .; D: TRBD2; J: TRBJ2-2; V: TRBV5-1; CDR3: CASSFHSSGTGELFF; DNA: TGCGCCAGCAGCTTTCACTCTAGCGGGACCGGGGAGCTGTTTTTT
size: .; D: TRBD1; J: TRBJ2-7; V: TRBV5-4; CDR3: CASSYVTGTGIYEQYF; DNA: TGTGCCAGCAGCTATGTAACCGGGACAGGGATTTACGAGCAGTACTTC
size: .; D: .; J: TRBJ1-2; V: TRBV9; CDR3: CASSVIPQGSFSGYTF; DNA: TGTGCCAGCAGCGTAATTCCCCAGGGGAGTTTTTCTGGCTACACCTTC
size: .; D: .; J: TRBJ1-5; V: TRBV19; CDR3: CASSIDGRGGPGGNQPQHF; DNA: TGTGCCAGTAGTATAGATGGACGCGGGGGGCCCGGGGGCAATCAGCCCCAGCATTTT
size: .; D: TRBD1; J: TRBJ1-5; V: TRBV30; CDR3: CAWSLIRDRGPRVNQPQHF; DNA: TGTGCCTGGAGCTTGATCCGGGACAGGGGCCCCAGAGTTAATCAGCCCCAGCATTTT
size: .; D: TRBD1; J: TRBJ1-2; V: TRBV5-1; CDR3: CASSGTVSYGYTF; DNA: TGCGCCAGCAGCGGGACAGTCTCCTATGGCTACACCTTC
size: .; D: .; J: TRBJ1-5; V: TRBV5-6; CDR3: CASSLGVTPQHF; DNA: TGTGCCAGCAGCTTAGGGGTCACGCCCCAGCATTTT
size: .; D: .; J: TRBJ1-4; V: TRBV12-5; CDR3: CASGRPEEEKLFF; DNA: TGTGCTAGTGGCCGTCCCGAGGAGGAAAAACTGTTTTTT
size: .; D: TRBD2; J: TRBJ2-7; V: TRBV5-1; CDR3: CASSLDGGTTYEQYF; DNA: TGCGCCAGCAGCTTGGACGGGGGGACTACATACGAGCAGTACTTC
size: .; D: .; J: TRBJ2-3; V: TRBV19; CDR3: CASSDVGSLETQYF; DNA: TGTGCCAGTAGCGATGTGGGGAGCCTGGAGACGCAGTATTTT
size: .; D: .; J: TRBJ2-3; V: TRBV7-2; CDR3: CASSSRPVAGTDTQYF; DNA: TGTGCCAGCAGCTCCCGCCCGGTAGCGGGCACAGATACGCAGTATTTT
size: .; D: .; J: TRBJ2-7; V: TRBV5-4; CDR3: CASSLGRVGVQSHEQYF; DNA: TGTGCCAGCAGCTTGGGGAGGGTAGGGGTTCAGTCCCACGAGCAGTACTTC
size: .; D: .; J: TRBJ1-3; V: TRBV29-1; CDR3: CSVGGSGDTIYF; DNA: TGCAGCGTTGGGGGATCAGGGGACACCATATATTTT
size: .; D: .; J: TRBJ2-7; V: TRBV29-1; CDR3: CSVGVGRLYEQYF; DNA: TGCAGCGTTGGGGTAGGCAGACTCTACGAGCAGTACTTC
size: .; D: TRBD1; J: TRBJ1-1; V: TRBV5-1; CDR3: CASSLQGALNTEAFF; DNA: TGCGCCAGCAGCTTGCAGGGGGCTTTGAACACTGAAGCTTTCTTT
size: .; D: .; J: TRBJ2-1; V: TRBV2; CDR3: CASKGLASSYNEQFF; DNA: TGTGCCAGCAAAGGACTCGCTAGCTCCTACAATGAGCAGTTCTTC